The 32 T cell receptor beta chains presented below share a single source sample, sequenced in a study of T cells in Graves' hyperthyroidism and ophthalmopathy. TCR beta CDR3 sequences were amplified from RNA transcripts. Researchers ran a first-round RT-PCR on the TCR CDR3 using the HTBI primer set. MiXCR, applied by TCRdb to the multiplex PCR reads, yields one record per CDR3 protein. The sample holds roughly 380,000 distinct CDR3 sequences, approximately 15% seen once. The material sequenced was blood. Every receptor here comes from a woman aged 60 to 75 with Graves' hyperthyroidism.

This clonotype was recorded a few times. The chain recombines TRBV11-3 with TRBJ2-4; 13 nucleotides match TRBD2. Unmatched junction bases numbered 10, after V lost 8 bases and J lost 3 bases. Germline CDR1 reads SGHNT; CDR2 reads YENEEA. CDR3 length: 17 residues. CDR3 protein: CASGAPGTSGIKNIQYF. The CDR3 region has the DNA TGTGCCAGCGGCGCGCCCGGGACTAGCGGGATCAAAAACATTCAGTACTTC.

The CDR3 sequence is CASSVAGGSAYEQYF. As DNA, the CDR3 is TGTGCCAGCAGCGTAGCGGGCGGGAGCGCCTACGAGCAGTACTTC. V usage is TRBV9 and J usage is TRBJ2-7; 7 bases are shared with TRBD2. The V gene end was trimmed by 0 bases and the J gene end by 2 bases; junction bases not matched to a gene: 5. The CDR3 loop spans 15 amino acids. CDR1 is SGDLS and CDR2 is YYNGEE in the germline V gene.

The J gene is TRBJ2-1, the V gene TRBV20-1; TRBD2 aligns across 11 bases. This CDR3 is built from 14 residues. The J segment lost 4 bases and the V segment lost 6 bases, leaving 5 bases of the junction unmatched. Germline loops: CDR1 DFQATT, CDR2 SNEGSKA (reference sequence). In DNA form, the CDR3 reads TGCAGTGCCCTTAGCGGGAGGGGGTACAATGAGCAGTTCTTC. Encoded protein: CSALSGRGYNEQFF.

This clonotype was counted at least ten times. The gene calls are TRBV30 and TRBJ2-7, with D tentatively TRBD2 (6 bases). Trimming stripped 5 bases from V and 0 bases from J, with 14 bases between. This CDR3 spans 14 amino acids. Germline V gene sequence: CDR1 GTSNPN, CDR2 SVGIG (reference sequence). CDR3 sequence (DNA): TGTGCCTGGGACGCGGGACTTAGCTCCTACGAGCAGTACTTC. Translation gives CAWDAGLSSYEQYF.

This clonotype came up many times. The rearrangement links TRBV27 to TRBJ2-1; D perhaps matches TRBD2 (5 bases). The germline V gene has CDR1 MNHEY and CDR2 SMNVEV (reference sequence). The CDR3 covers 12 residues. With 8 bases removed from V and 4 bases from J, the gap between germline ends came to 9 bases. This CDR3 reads CASRTVYNEQFF. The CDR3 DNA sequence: TGTGCCAGCCGGACTGTGTACAATGAGCAGTTCTTC.

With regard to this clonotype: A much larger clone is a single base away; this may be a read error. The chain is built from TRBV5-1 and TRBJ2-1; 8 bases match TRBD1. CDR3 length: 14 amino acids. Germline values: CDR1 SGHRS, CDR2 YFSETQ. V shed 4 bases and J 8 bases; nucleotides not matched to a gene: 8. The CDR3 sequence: CASSRGQEDDEQFF. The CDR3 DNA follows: TGCGCCAGCAGCCGGGGACAGGAAGACGATGAGCAGTTCTTC.

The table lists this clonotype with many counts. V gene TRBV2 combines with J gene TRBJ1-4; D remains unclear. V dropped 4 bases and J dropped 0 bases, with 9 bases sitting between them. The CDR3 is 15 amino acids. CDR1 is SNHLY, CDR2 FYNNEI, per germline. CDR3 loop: CASSVRDATNEKLFF. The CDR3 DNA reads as TGTGCCAGCAGTGTGAGAGACGCAACTAATGAAAAACTGTTTTTT. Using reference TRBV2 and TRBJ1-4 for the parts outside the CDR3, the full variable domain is EPEVTQTPSHQVTQMGQEVILRCVPISNHLYFYWYRQILGQKVEFLVSFYNNEISEKSEIFDDQFSVERPDGSNFTLKIRSTKLEDSAMYFCASSVRDATNEKLFFGSGTQLSVL.

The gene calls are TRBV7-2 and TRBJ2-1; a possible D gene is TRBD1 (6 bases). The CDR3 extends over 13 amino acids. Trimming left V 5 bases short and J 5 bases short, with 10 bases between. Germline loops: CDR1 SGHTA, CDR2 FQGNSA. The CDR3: CASSPGHNNEQFF. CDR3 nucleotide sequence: TGTGCCAGCAGCCCGGGACACAACAATGAGCAGTTCTTC.

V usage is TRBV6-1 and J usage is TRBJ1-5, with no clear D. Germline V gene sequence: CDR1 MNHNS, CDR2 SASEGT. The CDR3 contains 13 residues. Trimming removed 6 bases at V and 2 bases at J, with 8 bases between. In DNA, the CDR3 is TGTGCCAGCAGGGGTAGCGGCAATCAGCCCCAGCATTTT. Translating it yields CASRGSGNQPQHF.

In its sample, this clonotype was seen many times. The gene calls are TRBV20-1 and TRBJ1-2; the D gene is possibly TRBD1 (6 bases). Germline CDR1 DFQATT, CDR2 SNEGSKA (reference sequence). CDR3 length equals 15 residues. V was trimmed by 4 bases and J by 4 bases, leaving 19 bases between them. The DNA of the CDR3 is TGCAGTGCTACCCCGTTGGGGGGCGCCATCTATGGCTACACCTTC. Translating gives CSATPLGGAIYGYTF.

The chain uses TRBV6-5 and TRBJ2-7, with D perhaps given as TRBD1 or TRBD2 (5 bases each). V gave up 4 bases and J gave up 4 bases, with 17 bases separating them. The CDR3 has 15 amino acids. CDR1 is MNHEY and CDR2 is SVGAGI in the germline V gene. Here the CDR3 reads CASSSPGRTSYEQYF. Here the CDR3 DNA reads TGTGCCAGCAGTTCTCCGGGACGGACCTCGTACGAGCAGTACTTC.

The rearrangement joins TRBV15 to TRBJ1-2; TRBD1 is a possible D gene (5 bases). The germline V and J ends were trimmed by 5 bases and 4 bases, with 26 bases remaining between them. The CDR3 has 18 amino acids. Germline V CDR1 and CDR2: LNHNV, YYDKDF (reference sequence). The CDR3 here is CATSLTNEEDIIFYGYTF. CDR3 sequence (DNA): TGTGCCACCAGCCTTACTAATGAGGAGGACATCATTTTCTATGGCTACACCTTC. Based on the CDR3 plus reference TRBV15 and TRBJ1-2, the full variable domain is DAMVIQNPRYQVTQFGKPVTLSCSQTLNHNVMYWYQQKSSQAPKLLFHYYDKDFNNEADTPDNFQSRRPNTSFCFLDIRSPGLGDTAMYLCATSLTNEEDIIFYGYTFGSGTRLTVV.

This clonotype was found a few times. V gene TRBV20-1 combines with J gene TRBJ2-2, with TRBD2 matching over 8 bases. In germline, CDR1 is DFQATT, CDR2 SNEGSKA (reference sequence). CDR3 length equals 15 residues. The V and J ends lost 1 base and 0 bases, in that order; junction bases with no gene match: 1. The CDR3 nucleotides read TGCAGTGCTAGAGTTAGCGGGGCGAACACCGGGGAGCTGTTTTTT. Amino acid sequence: CSARVSGANTGELFF.

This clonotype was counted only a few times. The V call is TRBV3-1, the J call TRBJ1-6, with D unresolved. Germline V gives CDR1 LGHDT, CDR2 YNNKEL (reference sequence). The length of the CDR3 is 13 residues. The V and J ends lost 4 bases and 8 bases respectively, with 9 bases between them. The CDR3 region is CASSPSWDSPLHF. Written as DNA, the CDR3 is TGTGCCAGCAGCCCATCTTGGGATTCACCCCTCCACTTT.

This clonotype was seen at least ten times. CDR3 region: CASSPPRTSGNEQFF. CDR3 in DNA: TGTGCCAGCAGCCCCCCAAGGACCTCCGGCAATGAGCAGTTCTTC. The chain is built from TRBV12-3 or TRBV12-4 and TRBJ2-1; D ambiguous. V was trimmed by 6 bases and J by 6 bases, leaving 18 bases between them. The CDR3 is 15 amino acids.

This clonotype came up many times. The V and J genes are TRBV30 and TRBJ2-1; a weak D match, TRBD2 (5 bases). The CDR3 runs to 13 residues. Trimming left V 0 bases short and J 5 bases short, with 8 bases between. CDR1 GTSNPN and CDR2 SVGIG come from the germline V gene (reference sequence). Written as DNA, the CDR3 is TGTGCCTGGAGTGTAGCCGGGAACAATGAGCAGTTCTTC. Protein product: CAWSVAGNNEQFF.

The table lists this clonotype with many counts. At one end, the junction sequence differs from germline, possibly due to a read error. The CDR3 DNA sequence: TGTGCTAGCAGACCCGGACAGGGCTTCCGTCAGCCCCAGCATTTT. It translates to CASRPGQGFRQPQHF. This sequence joins TRBV7-7 and TRBJ1-5; TRBD1 matches at 8 bases. The CDR3 spans 15 residues. Germline V gene data show CDR1 as SSHAT and CDR2 as FNYEAQ (reference sequence).

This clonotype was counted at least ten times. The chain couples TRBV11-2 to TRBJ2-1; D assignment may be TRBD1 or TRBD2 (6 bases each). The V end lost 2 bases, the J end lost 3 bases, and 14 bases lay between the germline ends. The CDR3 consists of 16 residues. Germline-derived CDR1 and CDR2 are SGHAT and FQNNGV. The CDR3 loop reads CASSLRKGEVYNEQFF. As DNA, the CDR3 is TGTGCCAGCAGCTTAAGAAAGGGGGAGGTCTACAATGAGCAGTTCTTC.

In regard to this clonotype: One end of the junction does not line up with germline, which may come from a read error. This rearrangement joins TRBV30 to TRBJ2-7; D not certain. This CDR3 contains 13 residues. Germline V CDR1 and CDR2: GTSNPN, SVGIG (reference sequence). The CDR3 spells CACYNRASYERYF. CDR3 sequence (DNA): TGTGCCTGTTACAACCGGGCCTCCTACGAGCGGTACTTC.

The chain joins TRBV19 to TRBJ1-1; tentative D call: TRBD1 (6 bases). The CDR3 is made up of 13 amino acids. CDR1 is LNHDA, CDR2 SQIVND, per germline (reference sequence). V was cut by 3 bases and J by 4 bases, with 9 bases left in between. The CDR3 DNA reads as TGTGCCAGTAGTATGACAGGATTCACTGAAGCTTTCTTT. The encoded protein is CASSMTGFTEAFF.

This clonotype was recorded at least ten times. The DNA for the CDR3 is TGCGCCAGCAGACAGGATAATTCACCCCTCCACTTT. As protein: CASRQDNSPLHF. V gene TRBV5-1 combines with J gene TRBJ1-6; perhaps TRBD1 as D (5 bases). Germline CDR1 reads SGHRS; CDR2 reads YFSETQ. CDR3 length: 12 amino acids. V shed 5 bases and J shed 5 bases, with 5 bases lying between them.

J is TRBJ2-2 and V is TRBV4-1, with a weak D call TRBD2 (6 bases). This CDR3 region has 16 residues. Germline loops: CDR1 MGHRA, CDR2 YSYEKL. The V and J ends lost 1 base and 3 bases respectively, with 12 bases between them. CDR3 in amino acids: CASSQGRGEYTGELFF. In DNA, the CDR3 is TGCGCCAGCAGCCAAGGGAGGGGTGAATACACCGGGGAGCTGTTTTTT.

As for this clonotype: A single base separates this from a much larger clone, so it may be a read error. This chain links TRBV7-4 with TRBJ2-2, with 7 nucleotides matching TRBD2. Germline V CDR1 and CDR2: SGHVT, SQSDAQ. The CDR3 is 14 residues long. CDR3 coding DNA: TGTGTCAGCAGCGGGGCCCCGAACACCGGGGAGCTGTTTTTT. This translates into CVSSGAPNTGELFF.

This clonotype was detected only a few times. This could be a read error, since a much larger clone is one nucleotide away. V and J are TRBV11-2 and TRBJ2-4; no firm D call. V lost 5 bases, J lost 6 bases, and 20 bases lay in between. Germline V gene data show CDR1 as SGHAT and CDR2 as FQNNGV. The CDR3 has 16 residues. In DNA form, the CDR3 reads TGTGCCAGCAGCCTTAGACCCGGTCCGGGTCCAAACATTCAGTACTTC. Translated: CASSLRPGPGPNIQYF. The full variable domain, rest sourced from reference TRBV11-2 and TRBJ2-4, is EAGVAQSPRYKIIEKRQSVAFWCNPISGHATLYWYQQILGQGPKLLIQFQNNGVVDDSQLPKDRFSAERLKGVDSTLKIQPAKLEDSAVYLCASSLRPGPGPNIQYFGAGTRLSVL.

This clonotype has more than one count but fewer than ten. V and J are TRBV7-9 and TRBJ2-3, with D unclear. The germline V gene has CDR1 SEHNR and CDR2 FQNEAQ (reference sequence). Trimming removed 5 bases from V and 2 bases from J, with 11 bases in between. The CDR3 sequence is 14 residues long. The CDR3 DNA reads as TGTGCCAGCAGCCCAGAAAAGTACACAGATACGCAGTATTTT. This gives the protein CASSPEKYTDTQYF. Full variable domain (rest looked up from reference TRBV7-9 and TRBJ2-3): DTGVSQNPRHKITKRGQNVTFRCDPISEHNRLYWYRQTLGQGPEFLTYFQNEAQLEKSRLLSDRFSAERPKGSFSTLEIQRTEQGDSAMYLCASSPEKYTDTQYFGPGTRLTVL.

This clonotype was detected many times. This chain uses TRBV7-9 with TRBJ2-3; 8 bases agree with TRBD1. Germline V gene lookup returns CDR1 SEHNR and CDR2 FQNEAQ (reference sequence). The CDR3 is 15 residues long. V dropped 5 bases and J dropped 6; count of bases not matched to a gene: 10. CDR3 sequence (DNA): TGTGCCAGCAGCCACCAGACAGGGGCAGGTGATACGCAGTATTTT. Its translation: CASSHQTGAGDTQYF. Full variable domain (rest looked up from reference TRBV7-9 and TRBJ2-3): DTGVSQNPRHKITKRGQNVTFRCDPISEHNRLYWYRQTLGQGPEFLTYFQNEAQLEKSRLLSDRFSAERPKGSFSTLEIQRTEQGDSAMYLCASSHQTGAGDTQYFGPGTRLTVL.

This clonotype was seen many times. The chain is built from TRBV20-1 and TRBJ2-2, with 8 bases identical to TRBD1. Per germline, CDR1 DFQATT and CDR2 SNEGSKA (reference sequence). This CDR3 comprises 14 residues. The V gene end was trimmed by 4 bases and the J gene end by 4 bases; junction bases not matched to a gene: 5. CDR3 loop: CSATDTGGTGELFF. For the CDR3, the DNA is TGCAGTGCTACAGATACAGGGGGCACCGGGGAGCTGTTTTTT.

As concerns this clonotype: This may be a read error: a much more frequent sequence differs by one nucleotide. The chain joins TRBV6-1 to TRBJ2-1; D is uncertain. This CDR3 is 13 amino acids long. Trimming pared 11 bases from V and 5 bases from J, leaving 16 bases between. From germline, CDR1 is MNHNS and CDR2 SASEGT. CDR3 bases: TGTGCCGGTGAGTTGTCGGCCCACAATGAGCAGTTCTTC. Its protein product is CAGELSAHNEQFF.

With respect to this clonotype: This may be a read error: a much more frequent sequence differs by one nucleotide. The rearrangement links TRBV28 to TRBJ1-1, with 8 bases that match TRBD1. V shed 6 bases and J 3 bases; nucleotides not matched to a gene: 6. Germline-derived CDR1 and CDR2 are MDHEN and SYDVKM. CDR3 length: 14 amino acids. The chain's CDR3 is CASSNRGTYTEAFF. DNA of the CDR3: TGTGCCAGCAGCAACAGGGGGACGTACACTGAAGCTTTCTTT.

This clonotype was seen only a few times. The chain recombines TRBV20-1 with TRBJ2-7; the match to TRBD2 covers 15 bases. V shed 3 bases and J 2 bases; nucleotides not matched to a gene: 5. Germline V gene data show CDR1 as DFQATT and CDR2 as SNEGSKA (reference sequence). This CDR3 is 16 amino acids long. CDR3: CSARGLAGGLAYEQYF. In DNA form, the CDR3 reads TGCAGTGCTAGGGGACTAGCGGGAGGTCTCGCCTACGAGCAGTACTTC.

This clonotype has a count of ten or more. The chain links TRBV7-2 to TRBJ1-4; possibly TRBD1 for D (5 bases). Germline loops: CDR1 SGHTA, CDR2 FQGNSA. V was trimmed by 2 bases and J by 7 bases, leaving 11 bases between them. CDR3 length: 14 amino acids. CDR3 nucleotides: TGTGCCAGCAGCTTAACCACAGGAGGTGAAAAACTGTTTTTT. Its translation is CASSLTTGGEKLFF.

The CDR3 spells CSATGTSKKGAKNIQYF. The CDR3 DNA sequence: TGCAGTGCCACCGGGACTAGCAAAAAGGGGGCCAAAAACATTCAGTACTTC. The chain carries TRBV20-1 and TRBJ2-4, with 9 bases fitting TRBD2. The CDR3 covers 17 residues. J was trimmed by 1 base and V by 6 bases; bases with no gene match: 13. The germline V gene has CDR1 DFQATT and CDR2 SNEGSKA (reference sequence).